This TCR beta chain derives from a study of blood T cells in healthy people across ages. Combining a sample-barcoded 5' primer with a J-beta primer mix, a second PCR ran for roughly 6 to 12 cycles. TCRdb fed the 5' RACE reads into MiXCR, producing one record per CDR3 protein. The sample carries some 1.1 million distinct CDR3 sequences, around two fifths recorded once. As concerns this clonotype: This clone may be a read error of a much larger clone one base away.

Per germline, CDR1 SGHAT and CDR2 FQDESV (reference sequence). V lost 5 bases and J lost 5, with 10 bases in between. The CDR3 contains 13 residues. This TCR came from a man aged 18 to 35 in good health. The chain has TRBV11-1 and TRBJ2-1; D unclear. Sequencing was done on a sample of blood. CDR3 in amino acids: CASSVVPHNEQFF. The CDR3 DNA reads TGTGCCAGCAGCGTAGTTCCCCACAATGAGCAGTTCTTC.